Listed here are 12 T cell receptor beta chains from one sample, sequenced in a study of control samples from healthy donors and cancer patients. Libraries were prepared by immunoSEQ multiplex PCR; TCRdb keeps only in-frame clonotypes and omits some of them. The sample has some 130,000 clones; approximately 91% are singletons. The specimen sequenced was blood. These receptor sequences come from a woman between 25 and 40 years old in good health.

The rearrangement uses TRBV30 and TRBJ1-1; the D is unclear. This CDR3 region has 13 residues. V gave up 5 bases and J gave up 0 bases, with 10 bases separating them. From germline, CDR1 is GTSNPN and CDR2 SVGIG (reference sequence). DNA for the CDR3: TGTGCCTGGGACGGCGGACTGAACACTGAAGCTTTCTTT. This codes for CAWDGGLNTEAFF.

This clone showed up just once. J is TRBJ1-5 and V is TRBV4-1; possible D gene TRBD1, 6 bases. V was shortened by 1 base and J by 2 bases, with 12 bases between the two germline ends. This CDR3 has 16 residues. Germline V gene sequence: CDR1 MGHRA, CDR2 YSYEKL. In DNA, the CDR3 is TGCGCCAGCAGCCAAGGACAGGCTAGGGGCAATCAGCCCCAGCATTTT. This gives the protein CASSQGQARGNQPQHF.

The chain employs TRBV2 and TRBJ2-2, with D unclear. The CDR3 is 13 residues long. Trimming took 3 bases from V and 5 from J, leaving 7 bases between them. The germline gives CDR1 SNHLY, CDR2 FYNNEI. CDR3 in DNA: TGTGCCAGCAGTGACGGGTTTACCGGGGAGCTGTTTTTT. Encoded protein: CASSDGFTGELFF.

The chain uses TRBV28 and TRBJ1-3; D remains ambiguous. Germline V gives CDR1 MDHEN, CDR2 SYDVKM. CDR3 length: 17 amino acids. The V and J ends lost 3 bases and 4 bases respectively, with 19 bases between them. DNA for the CDR3: TGTGCCAGCAGTTTTGGTCGGACTAAGAGACAAGGAAACACCATATATTTT. Amino acid sequence: CASSFGRTKRQGNTIYF.

The chain is built from TRBV2 and TRBJ1-2, with 7 bases fitting TRBD1. The V gene's germline CDR1 is SNHLY and CDR2 FYNNEI. The CDR3 has 13 amino acids. Germline trimming cut 7 bases from V and 4 bases from J; bases unmatched to any gene: 6. This chain's CDR3 is CASIRDSRYGYTF. Here the CDR3 DNA reads TGTGCCAGCATTCGGGACAGTCGCTATGGCTACACCTTC.

The rearrangement uses TRBV5-6 and TRBJ1-2; D gene unclear. The germline gives CDR1 SGHDT, CDR2 YYEEEE. The CDR3 extends over 14 amino acids. Between the trimmed V and J ends, which lost 2 bases and 7 bases, there was a span of 15 bases. CDR3 nucleotide sequence: TGTGCCAGCAGCTTTGACCAGGCCAGTAGTGGCTACACCTTC. This codes for CASSFDQASSGYTF. The variable domain in full, with the rest retrieved from reference TRBV5-6 and TRBJ1-2, is DAGVTQSPTHLIKTRGQQVTLRCSPKSGHDTVSWYQQALGQGPQFIFQYYEEEERQRGNFPDRFSGHQFPNYSSELNVNALLLGDSALYLCASSFDQASSGYTFGSGTRLTVV.

This clone was picked up a small number of times. The chain combines TRBV21-1 with TRBJ2-3; the table's D call TRBD2 went unverified against the DNA. TRBV21-1 is assigned pseudogene status. CDR3 length equals 20 residues. As DNA, the CDR3 is TGTGCCAGCAGCTCTCGGACAGATCACCGAGCGGGAGGAGGGGCAGATACGCAGTATTTT. This translates into CASSSRTDHRAGGGADTQYF.

V gene TRBV7-2 combines with J gene TRBJ2-7, with a weak D call TRBD1 (6 bases). The germline V and J ends were trimmed by 2 bases and 3 bases, with 11 bases remaining between them. The germline V gene has CDR1 SGHTA and CDR2 FQGNSA. CDR3 size: 14 residues. This chain's CDR3 is CASSLRDTDYEQYF. CDR3 nucleotides: TGTGCCAGCAGCTTAAGGGACACGGACTACGAGCAGTACTTC.

The V and J genes are TRBV5-4 and TRBJ2-5, with D maybe TRBD1 (5 bases). Deletions cut 10 bases from V and 1 base from J, with 11 bases between. In germline, CDR1 is SGHNT, CDR2 YYREEE (reference sequence). This CDR3 has 12 amino acids. CDR3 in amino acids: CAWRQFQETQYF. CDR3 DNA: TGTGCCTGGCGACAGTTCCAAGAGACCCAGTACTTC.

The gene calls are TRBV5-1 and TRBJ2-2; 7 bases are a match to TRBD2. This CDR3 region has 16 residues. After removal of 4 bases from V and 4 bases from J, the junction contained 10 bases not matched to a gene. Germline V gene lookup returns CDR1 SGHRS and CDR2 YFSETQ. The CDR3 DNA reads TGCGCCAGCAGCGCCACCTCTAGCGGATTCACCGGGGAGCTGTTTTTT. Its protein product is CASSATSSGFTGELFF.

The chain uses TRBV5-5 and TRBJ2-3, with D perhaps TRBD1 or TRBD2 (6 bases each). The CDR3 has 16 amino acids. Germline values: CDR1 SGHKS, CDR2 YYEKEE (reference sequence). Trimming pared 0 bases from V and 6 bases from J, leaving 17 bases between. The CDR3 loop reads CASSLGSPGASDTQYF. CDR3 nucleotides: TGTGCCAGCAGCTTGGGTTCCCCGGGGGCCTCGGATACGCAGTATTTT.

The chain couples TRBV9 to TRBJ2-5; D not resolved. V gave up 4 bases and J gave up 2 bases, with 18 bases separating them. The CDR3 is 16 amino acids. Germline CDR1 SGDLS, CDR2 YYNGEE. CDR3 sequence (DNA): TGTGCCAGCAGCCGAAACTCAGGACGCTTGCAAGAGACCCAGTACTTC. It yields the protein CASSRNSGRLQETQYF.